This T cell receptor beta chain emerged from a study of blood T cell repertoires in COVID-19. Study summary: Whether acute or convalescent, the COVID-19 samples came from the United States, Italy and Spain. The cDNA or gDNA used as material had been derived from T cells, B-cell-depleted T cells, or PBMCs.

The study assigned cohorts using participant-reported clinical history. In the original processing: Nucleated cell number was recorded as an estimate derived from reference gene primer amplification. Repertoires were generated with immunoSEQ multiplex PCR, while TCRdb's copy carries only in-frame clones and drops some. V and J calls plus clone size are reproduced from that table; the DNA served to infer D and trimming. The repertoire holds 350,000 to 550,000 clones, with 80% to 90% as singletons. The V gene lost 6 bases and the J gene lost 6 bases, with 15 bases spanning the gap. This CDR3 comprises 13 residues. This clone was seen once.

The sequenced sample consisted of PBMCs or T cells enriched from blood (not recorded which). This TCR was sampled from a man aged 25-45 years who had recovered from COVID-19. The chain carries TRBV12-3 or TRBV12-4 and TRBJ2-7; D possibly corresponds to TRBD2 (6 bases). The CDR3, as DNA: TGTGCCAGCAGCCCCGGGGAGGTGGTCGAGCAGTACTTC. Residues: CASSPGEVVEQYF.